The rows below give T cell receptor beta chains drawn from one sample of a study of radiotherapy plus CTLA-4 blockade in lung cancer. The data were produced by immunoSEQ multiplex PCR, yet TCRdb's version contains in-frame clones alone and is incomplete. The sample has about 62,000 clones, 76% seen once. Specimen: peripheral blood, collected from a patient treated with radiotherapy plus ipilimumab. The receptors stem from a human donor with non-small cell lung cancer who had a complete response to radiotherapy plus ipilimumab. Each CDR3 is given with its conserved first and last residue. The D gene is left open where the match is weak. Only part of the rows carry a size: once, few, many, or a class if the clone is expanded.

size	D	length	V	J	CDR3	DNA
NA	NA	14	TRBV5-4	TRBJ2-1	CASSMMGLWDEQFF	TGTGCCAGCAGTATGATGGGACTTTGGGATGAGCAGTTCTTC
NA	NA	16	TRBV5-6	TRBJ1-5	CASSLRRSGVGQPQHF	TGTGCCAGCAGCTTGAGGAGGTCAGGGGTAGGACAGCCCCAGCATTTT
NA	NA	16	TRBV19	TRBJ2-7	CASSIRGGRYSYEQYF	TGTGCCAGTAGTATTAGGGGGGGCCGTTATTCCTACGAGCAGTACTTC
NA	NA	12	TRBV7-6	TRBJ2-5	CASSHGTETQYF	TGTGCCAGCAGCCATGGCACGGAGACCCAGTACTTC
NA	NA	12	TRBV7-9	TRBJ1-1	CASSPESRVAFF	TGTGCCAGCAGCCCCGAATCGCGGGTAGCTTTCTTT
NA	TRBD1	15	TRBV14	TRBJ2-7	CASSQRHRGTYEQYF	TGTGCCAGCAGCCAAAGGCACAGGGGCACTTACGAGCAGTACTTC
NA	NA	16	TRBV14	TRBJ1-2	CASSQNQGRKTYGYTF	TGTGCCAGCAGCCAAAATCAGGGCCGCAAGACCTATGGCTACACCTTC
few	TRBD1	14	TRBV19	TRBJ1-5	CASRFTGEFQPQHF	TGTGCCAGTAGATTCACAGGGGAATTTCAGCCCCAGCATTTT
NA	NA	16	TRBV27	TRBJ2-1	CASSSRSGSSYNEQFF	TGTGCCAGCAGTTCCCGTTCTGGGAGCTCCTACAATGAGCAGTTCTTC
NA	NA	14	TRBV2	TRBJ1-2	CASSERGFVYGYTF	TGTGCCAGCAGTGAGAGAGGGTTCGTCTATGGCTACACCTTC
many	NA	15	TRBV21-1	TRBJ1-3	CASNPGTGSGNTIYF	TGTGCCAGCAACCCGGGGACTGGCTCTGGAAACACCATATATTTT